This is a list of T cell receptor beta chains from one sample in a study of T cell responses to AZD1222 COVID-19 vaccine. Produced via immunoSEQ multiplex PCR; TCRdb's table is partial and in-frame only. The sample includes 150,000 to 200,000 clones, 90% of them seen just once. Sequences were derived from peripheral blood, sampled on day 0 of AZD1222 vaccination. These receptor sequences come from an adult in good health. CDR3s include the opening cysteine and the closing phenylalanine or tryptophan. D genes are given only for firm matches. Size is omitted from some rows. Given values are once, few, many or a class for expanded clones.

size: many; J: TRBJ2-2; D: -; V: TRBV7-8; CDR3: CASSLVQGPTGELFF; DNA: TGTGCCAGCAGCTTAGTGCAGGGGCCCACCGGGGAGCTGTTTTTT
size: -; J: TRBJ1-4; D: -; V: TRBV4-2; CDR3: CASSPQGNEKLFF; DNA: TGTGCCAGCAGCCCGCAGGGGAATGAAAAACTGTTTTTT
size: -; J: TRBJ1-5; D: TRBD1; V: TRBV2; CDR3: CASSAGQGGQPQHF; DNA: TGTGCCAGCAGTGCAGGACAGGGTGGGCAGCCCCAGCATTTT
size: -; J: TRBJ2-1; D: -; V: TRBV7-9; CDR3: CASSPFGEQFF; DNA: TGTGCCAGCAGCCCCTTCGGGGAGCAGTTCTTC
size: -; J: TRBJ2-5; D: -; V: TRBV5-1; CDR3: CASSSTLVETQYF; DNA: TGCGCCAGCAGCTCCACATTAGTGGAGACCCAGTACTTC
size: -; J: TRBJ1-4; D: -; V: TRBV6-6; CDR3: CASSYTRGGVDEKLFF; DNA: TGTGCCAGCAGTTACACCCGCGGGGGGGTGGATGAAAAACTGTTTTTT
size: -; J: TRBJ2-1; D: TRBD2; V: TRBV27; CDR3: CASSSPLAGWYEQFF; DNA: TGTGCCAGCAGTTCCCCACTAGCGGGGTGGTATGAGCAGTTCTTC
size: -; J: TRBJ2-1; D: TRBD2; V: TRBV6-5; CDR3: CASSPTSGPYNEQFF; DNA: TGTGCCAGCAGTCCGACTAGCGGACCCTACAATGAGCAGTTCTTC
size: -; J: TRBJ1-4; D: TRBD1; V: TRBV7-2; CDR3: CASSTGQGRTNEKLFF; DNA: TGTGCCAGCAGCACCGGACAGGGCCGAACTAATGAAAAACTGTTTTTT
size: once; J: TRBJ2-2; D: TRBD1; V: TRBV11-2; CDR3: CASSWDRVAGELFF; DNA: TGTGCCAGCAGCTGGGACAGGGTTGCCGGGGAGCTGTTTTTT
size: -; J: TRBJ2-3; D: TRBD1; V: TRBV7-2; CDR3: CASSLVGTGGTKDTQYF; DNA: TGTGCCAGCAGCTTAGTTGGGACAGGGGGAACCAAAGATACGCAGTATTTT
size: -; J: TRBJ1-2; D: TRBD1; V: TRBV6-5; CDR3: CASTRTGTNYGYTF; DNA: TGTGCCAGCACACGGACAGGGACCAACTATGGCTACACCTTC
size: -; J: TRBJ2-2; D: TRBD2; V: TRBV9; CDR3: CASSVKSGGPRGTGELFF; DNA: TGTGCCAGCAGCGTAAAAAGCGGGGGCCCCCGGGGCACCGGGGAGCTGTTTTTT
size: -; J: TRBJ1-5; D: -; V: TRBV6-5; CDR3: CASSYSDAGPQHF; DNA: TGTGCCAGCAGTTACTCGGACGCCGGGCCCCAGCATTTT
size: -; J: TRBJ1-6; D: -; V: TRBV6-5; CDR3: CASRILSSYNSPLHF; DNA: TGTGCCAGCAGAATCCTAAGCTCCTATAATTCACCCCTCCACTTT
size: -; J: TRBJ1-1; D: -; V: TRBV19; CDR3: CASGLAGGSHTEAFF; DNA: TGTGCCAGTGGACTGGCGGGGGGTTCGCACACTGAAGCTTTCTTT
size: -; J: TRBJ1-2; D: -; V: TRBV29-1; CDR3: CSVKFWESNYGYTF; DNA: TGCAGCGTTAAGTTTTGGGAGTCCAACTATGGCTACACCTTC
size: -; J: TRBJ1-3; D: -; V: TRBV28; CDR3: CASTSWGGSGNTIYF; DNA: TGTGCCAGCACCTCCTGGGGAGGGTCTGGAAACACCATATATTTT
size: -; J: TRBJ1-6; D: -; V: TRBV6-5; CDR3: CASLPAYNSPLHF; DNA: TGTGCCAGCCTACCAGCCTATAATTCACCCCTCCACTTT
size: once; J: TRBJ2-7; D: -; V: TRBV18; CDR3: CASSPPSGREQYF; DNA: TGTGCCAGCTCACCACCGTCAGGGCGCGAGCAGTACTTC
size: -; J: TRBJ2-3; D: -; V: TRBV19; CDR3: CASSPEEGGSYSTDTQYF; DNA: TGTGCCAGTAGTCCGGAGGAGGGGGGCTCCTATAGCACAGATACGCAGTATTTT
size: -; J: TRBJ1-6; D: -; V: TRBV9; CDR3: CASSVDQGSPLHF; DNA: TGTGCCAGCAGCGTAGATCAGGGTTCACCCCTCCACTTT
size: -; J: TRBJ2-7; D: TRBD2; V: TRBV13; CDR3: CASSFGGGTYEQYF; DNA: TGTGCCAGCAGCTTCGGGGGGGGGACCTACGAGCAGTACTTC
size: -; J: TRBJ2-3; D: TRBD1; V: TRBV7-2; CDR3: CASSLQGAGKRSQYF; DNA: TGTGCCAGCAGCCTACAGGGGGCCGGTAAGAGGTCGCAGTATTTT
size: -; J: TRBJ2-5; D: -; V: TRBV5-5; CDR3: CASSPGLLNGETQYF; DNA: TGTGCCAGCAGCCCAGGACTACTAAATGGAGAGACCCAGTACTTC
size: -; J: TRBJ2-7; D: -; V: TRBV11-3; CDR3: CASSLERGVNEQYF; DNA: TGTGCCAGCAGCTTAGAAAGGGGAGTAAACGAGCAGTACTTC
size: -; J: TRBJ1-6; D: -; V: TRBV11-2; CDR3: CASSRGEAAYNSPLHF; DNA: TGTGCCAGCAGCCGTGGGGAGGCCGCCTATAATTCACCCCTCCACTTT
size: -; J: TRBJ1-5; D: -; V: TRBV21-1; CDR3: CASSKVLRGRRDQPQHF; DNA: TGTGCCAGCAGCAAAGTGTTGCGGGGGCGCCGAGATCAGCCCCAGCATTTT
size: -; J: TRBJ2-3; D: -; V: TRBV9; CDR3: CASSYGPNTDTQYF; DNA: TGTGCCAGCAGCTACGGGCCTAACACAGATACGCAGTATTTT
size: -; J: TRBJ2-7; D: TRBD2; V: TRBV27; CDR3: CASSPRGGDEQYF; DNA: TGTGCCAGCAGTCCCCGGGGAGGGGACGAGCAGTACTTC
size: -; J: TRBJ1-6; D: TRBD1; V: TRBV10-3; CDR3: CAIRRQGFDDSPLHF; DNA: TGTGCCATCAGACGACAGGGGTTCGATGATTCACCCCTCCACTTT
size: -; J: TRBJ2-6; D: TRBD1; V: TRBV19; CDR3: CASSFTGGGGSGANVLTF; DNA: TGTGCCAGTAGCTTCACAGGGGGCGGGGGCTCTGGGGCCAACGTCCTGACTTTC
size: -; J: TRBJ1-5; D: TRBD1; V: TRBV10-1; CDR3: CASSESRDRGLGNQPQHF; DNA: TGCGCCAGCAGTGAGTCAAGGGACAGGGGGCTCGGAAATCAGCCCCAGCATTTT
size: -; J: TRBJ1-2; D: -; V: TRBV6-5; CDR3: CASSYSHSAYGYTF; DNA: TGTGCCAGCAGTTACTCGCACTCTGCCTATGGCTACACCTTC
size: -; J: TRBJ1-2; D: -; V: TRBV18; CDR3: CASSPTPGRQTNYGYTF; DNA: TGTGCCAGCTCACCGACCCCGGGACGGCAAACTAACTATGGCTACACCTTC
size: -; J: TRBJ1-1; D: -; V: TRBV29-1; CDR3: CSAGTKLLDTEAFF; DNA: TGCAGCGCGGGGACTAAACTTCTCGACACTGAAGCTTTCTTT